This T cell receptor (beta chain) was recorded in a study of T cell repertoires in cytomegalovirus infection. Across the whole study: Public TCR beta signatures were indicative of both CMV infection and a matching HLA type.

V dropped 8 bases and J dropped 0 bases, with 11 bases sitting between them. CDR3 length: 13 amino acids. The germline gives CDR1 SGHAT, CDR2 FQDESV (reference sequence). This clonotype was observed a few times. Its antigen remains unidentified. TCRdb recomputed calls from the reads with MiXCR, one row per CDR3 protein. Among approximately 990,000 distinct CDR3 sequences listed, 25% to 40% were seen once. The TCR was taken from a human donor in good health (CMV status not recorded). Some clones in this sample may be carry-over from other donors' samples. The chain couples TRBV11-1 to TRBJ2-7; TRBD1 is a possible D gene (6 bases). The source material was cultured CD8+ T cells from PBMCs, sampled from culture after CMV antigen stimulation. Here the CDR3 reads CASRATGSYEQYF. CDR3 DNA: TGTGCCAGCCGAGCGACAGGCTCCTACGAGCAGTACTTC.